Below, 23 T cell receptor beta chains from the same sample are listed, as sequenced in a study of T-cell reconstitution after alpha-beta-depleted transplantation in children. Unique molecular identifiers were built into the TCRbeta library. From the PCR reads, TCRdb called clonotypes with MiXCR, one entry per CDR3 protein. The sample contains about 460,000 distinct CDR3 sequences, around 13% of which appear only once. The source material was PBMCs from the stem cell graft donor, sampled from the stem cell graft. The source is a human donor who donated a stem cell graft to a child with combined immunodeficiency.

This clonotype has more than one count but fewer than ten. This chain uses TRBV5-6 with TRBJ2-1, with 11 bases matching TRBD2. Germline V gene lookup returns CDR1 SGHDT and CDR2 YYEEEE. The CDR3 contains 18 residues. The J segment lost 2 bases and the V segment lost 0 bases, leaving 7 bases of the junction unmatched. CDR3 coding DNA: TGTGCCAGCAGCTTGGCCCTTCTAGCGGGAGGACCCTACAATGAGCAGTTCTTC. Protein sequence: CASSLALLAGGPYNEQFF.

This clonotype was found many times. This chain uses TRBV4-2 with TRBJ2-5; 7 nucleotides line up with TRBD1. The CDR3 is 16 residues long. Trimming removed 3 bases from V and 1 base from J; junction bases left unmatched: 8. In germline, CDR1 is LGHNA, CDR2 YNFKEQ. Here the CDR3 reads CASSHPGTALQETQYF. CDR3 DNA: TGTGCCAGCAGCCACCCCGGGACAGCCCTCCAAGAGACCCAGTACTTC.

In its sample, this clonotype was seen a few times. This chain connects TRBV11-1 to TRBJ2-2; 14 bases map to TRBD2. CDR3 length: 19 amino acids. Germline CDR1 is SGHAT and CDR2 is FQDESV (reference sequence). V shed 3 bases and J 7 bases; nucleotides not matched to a gene: 13. The CDR3 protein is CASSFLTGTSGRGGGELFF. CDR3 in DNA: TGTGCCAGCAGCTTCCTCACCGGGACTAGCGGGAGAGGAGGCGGGGAGCTGTTTTTT. Full variable domain (remainder filled in from reference TRBV11-1 and TRBJ2-2): EAEVAQSPRYKITEKSQAVAFWCDPISGHATLYWYRQILGQGPELLVQFQDESVVDDSQLPKDRFSAERLKGVDSTLKIQPAELGDSAMYLCASSFLTGTSGRGGGELFFGEGSRLTVL.

The V call is TRBV18, the J call TRBJ2-1, with TRBD1 identical over 8 bases. The CDR3 length is 15 residues. V lost 6 bases, J lost 4 bases, and 8 bases stayed unmatched. The germline CDR1 and CDR2 sequences are KGHSH and LQKENI. CDR3 residues: CASSPTGEVYNEQFF. In DNA form, the CDR3 reads TGTGCCAGCTCGCCGACAGGGGAGGTATACAATGAGCAGTTCTTC.

The genes are TRBV7-9 and TRBJ1-1, with a tentative D call TRBD1 (5 bases). CDR1 and CDR2 (germline): SEHNR, FQNEAQ (reference sequence). The V and J ends lost 5 bases and 5 bases respectively, with 21 bases between them. The CDR3 length is 16 residues. This CDR3 is CASSDPRQKEGTEAFF. The CDR3 region has the DNA TGTGCCAGCAGCGATCCGAGACAGAAGGAGGGAACTGAAGCTTTCTTT.

This clonotype was counted a few times. J is TRBJ2-7 and V is TRBV7-2; no reliable D call. Germline CDR1 is SGHTA and CDR2 is FQGNSA. The CDR3 spans 13 residues. V was pared by 4 bases and J by 3 bases, with 10 bases between. The CDR3 spells CASSSPGDYEQYF. As DNA, the CDR3 is TGTGCCAGCAGCTCCCCAGGAGACTACGAGCAGTACTTC.

This clonotype was seen ten or more times. This rearrangement joins TRBV10-3 to TRBJ2-5; 10 bases agree with TRBD2. This CDR3 contains 15 residues. The V segment lost 3 bases and the J segment 5 bases; nucleotides outside the gene matches: 6. CDR1 ENHRY and CDR2 SYGVKD come from the germline V gene. CDR3 in amino acids: CAISDSGGAVETQYF. The CDR3 coding sequence is TGTGCCATCAGTGACAGCGGGGGGGCCGTGGAGACCCAGTACTTC.

The chain employs TRBV7-8 and TRBJ2-1; D is unclear. Germline V gene sequence: CDR1 SGHVS, CDR2 FQNEAQ. With 5 bases removed from V and 6 bases from J, the gap between germline ends came to 17 bases. The CDR3 runs 15 residues. DNA for the CDR3: TGTGCCAGCAGCGTCAGAACAAGGGCTCTCAATGAGCAGTTCTTC. This gives the protein CASSVRTRALNEQFF.

There are many counts of this clonotype. CDR3 protein: CASSLETYEQYF. The CDR3 coding sequence is TGTGCCAGCAGCTTGGAAACCTACGAGCAGTACTTC. V is TRBV7-8 and J is TRBJ2-7; D is unclear. This CDR3 has 12 amino acids. Per germline, CDR1 SGHVS and CDR2 FQNEAQ. With 3 bases removed from V and 2 bases from J, the gap between germline ends came to 5 bases.

This clonotype has a handful of counts. This rearrangement joins TRBV9 to TRBJ2-2; TRBD2 might be the D (5 bases). V was shortened by 3 bases and J by 7 bases, with 22 bases between the two germline ends. CDR3 length: 17 amino acids. Germline assignment: CDR1 SGDLS and CDR2 YYNGEE. The CDR3 DNA reads TGTGCCAGCAGCGCCAGTCCCCAATGGGAGTATGGCGGGGAGCTGTTTTTT. Protein: CASSASPQWEYGGELFF.

This clonotype occurred many times. The chain combines TRBV5-6 with TRBJ2-5; D is possibly TRBD1 (5 bases). There are 14 residues in the CDR3. Germline V lookup: CDR1 SGHDT, CDR2 YYEEEE. V was pared by 2 bases and J by 4 bases, with 12 bases between. In DNA form, the CDR3 reads TGTGCCAGCAGCTTTAGGGGTTGGGCAGAGACCCAGTACTTC. Its translation: CASSFRGWAETQYF.

The table lists this clonotype with a few counts. V and J are TRBV9 and TRBJ2-1; D unclear. The CDR3 covers 15 residues. The V gene lost 2 bases and the J gene lost 2 bases, with 11 bases spanning the gap. Germline assignment: CDR1 SGDLS and CDR2 YYNGEE. CDR3 DNA sequence: TGTGCCAGCAGCGTTTCCCAAGGCCCCTACAATGAGCAGTTCTTC. This codes for CASSVSQGPYNEQFF. The full variable domain, in which reference TRBV9 and TRBJ2-1 provide the parts outside the CDR3, is DSGVTQTPKHLITATGQRVTLRCSPRSGDLSVYWYQQSLDQGLQFLIQYYNGEERAKGNILERFSAQQFPDLHSELNLSSLELGDSALYFCASSVSQGPYNEQFFGPGTRLTVL.

This rearrangement joins TRBV6-1 to TRBJ2-7; D perhaps matches TRBD1 (5 bases). CDR1 is MNHNS and CDR2 is SASEGT in the germline V gene. The length of the CDR3 is 16 residues. With 7 bases removed from V and 3 bases from J, the gap between germline ends came to 22 bases. The CDR3 bases are TGTGCCAGCACCCAAAGTTCCTCAGGGTTCGGCTACGAGCAGTACTTC. It codes for CASTQSSSGFGYEQYF.

This clonotype was counted many times. The chain is built from TRBV29-1 and TRBJ2-7; possibly TRBD2 for D (5 bases). Germline V gives CDR1 SQVTM, CDR2 ANQGSEA. The CDR3 length is 13 residues. The V gene lost 4 bases and the J gene lost 3 bases, with 13 bases spanning the gap. The CDR3 DNA follows: TGCAGCGTTGTTGTGGGAGTGGGCTACGAGCAGTACTTC. Translated, it gives CSVVVGVGYEQYF.

This clonotype was observed a handful of times. V gene TRBV12-3 or TRBV12-4 combines with J gene TRBJ1-2; a weak D match, TRBD1 (5 bases). The CDR3 extends over 14 amino acids. V lost 3 bases and J 0 bases, leaving 8 bases between the germline ends. In nucleotides, the CDR3 is TGTGCCAGCAGTTTGGGGCCCGCTAACTATGGCTACACCTTC. This gives the protein CASSLGPANYGYTF.

This chain connects TRBV29-1 to TRBJ1-1; TRBD1 matches at 7 bases. V lost 7 bases and J lost 0; bases outside the gene matches: 2. Germline V gene lookup returns CDR1 SQVTM and CDR2 ANQGSEA. CDR3 length: 12 amino acids. CDR3 region: CSGGQMNTEAFF. DNA of the CDR3: TGCAGCGGGGGACAGATGAACACTGAAGCTTTCTTT.

The chain combines TRBV12-3 or TRBV12-4 with TRBJ2-7; D is possibly TRBD1 (5 bases). The V end was cut by 3 bases, the J end by 6 bases, with 12 bases between. CDR3 length: 13 residues. CDR3 in amino acids: CASSFTTEIEQYF. In DNA form, the CDR3 reads TGTGCCAGCAGTTTTACGACAGAGATCGAGCAGTACTTC.

This clonotype was detected many times. The chain recombines TRBV29-1 with TRBJ2-7, with D possibly called TRBD1 or TRBD2 (5 bases each). The CDR3 extends over 13 amino acids. Germline values: CDR1 SQVTM, CDR2 ANQGSEA. V was pared by 1 base and J by 7 bases, with 14 bases between. Here the CDR3 DNA reads TGCAGCGTTGAAGTTGGGGGAATTCAAGAGCAGTACTTC. Translating it yields CSVEVGGIQEQYF.

V is TRBV11-2 and J is TRBJ2-3, with D possibly TRBD2 on 6 matching bases. The CDR3 consists of 18 residues. CDR1 is SGHAT, CDR2 FQNNGV, per germline. V dropped 1 base and J dropped 0 bases, with 17 bases sitting between them. CDR3 amino acids: CASSLGVLRGVSTDTQYF. The DNA of the CDR3 is TGTGCCAGCAGCTTAGGGGTTCTGCGCGGGGTGAGCACAGATACGCAGTATTTT. The full variable domain, its missing parts supplied by reference TRBV11-2 and TRBJ2-3, is EAGVAQSPRYKIIEKRQSVAFWCNPISGHATLYWYQQILGQGPKLLIQFQNNGVVDDSQLPKDRFSAERLKGVDSTLKIQPAKLEDSAVYLCASSLGVLRGVSTDTQYFGPGTRLTVL.

The table lists this clonotype with many counts. At one of its ends the junction is not consistent with the germline gene, which may arise from a read error. The chain joins TRBV7-2 to TRBJ2-2, with a possible D match to TRBD2 (5 bases). This CDR3 region has 12 residues. Germline assignment: CDR1 SGHTA and CDR2 FQGNSA. The CDR3 is CASTLGSGELFF. The CDR3, as DNA: TGTGCCAGCACCTTAGGGAGCGGGGAGCTGTTTTTT.

This clonotype showed up many times. The chain joins TRBV6-5 to TRBJ2-1; 7 bases are a match to TRBD2. V shed 0 bases, J shed 10 bases, and the junction held 3 bases outside the gene matches. The CDR3 is 13 residues long. Germline CDR1 is MNHEY and CDR2 is SVGAGI. The CDR3 DNA reads as TGTGCCAGCAGTTACTCAGCGGGAAACGAGCAGTTCTTC. It is translated as CASSYSAGNEQFF.

This clonotype was recorded at least ten times. The V gene is TRBV24-1, the J gene TRBJ2-3; the match to TRBD2 covers 9 bases. Per the germline V gene, CDR1 is KGHDR and CDR2 is SFDVKD. The CDR3 runs 16 residues. V shed 4 bases, J shed 4 bases, and the junction held 8 bases outside the gene matches. Here the CDR3 DNA reads TGTGCCACCAGTGAGGCGACTAGCGGTTCTGCAGATACGCAGTATTTT. It encodes CATSEATSGSADTQYF.

This clonotype was detected only a few times. J is TRBJ2-6 and V is TRBV4-2; D is undetermined. Germline CDR1 LGHNA, CDR2 YNFKEQ. The CDR3 sequence is 16 residues long. Trimming cost V 0 bases and J 2 bases, with 8 bases left between them. CDR3 protein: CASSQEVITGANVLTF. As DNA, the CDR3 is TGTGCCAGCAGCCAAGAAGTGATAACTGGGGCCAACGTCCTGACTTTC.